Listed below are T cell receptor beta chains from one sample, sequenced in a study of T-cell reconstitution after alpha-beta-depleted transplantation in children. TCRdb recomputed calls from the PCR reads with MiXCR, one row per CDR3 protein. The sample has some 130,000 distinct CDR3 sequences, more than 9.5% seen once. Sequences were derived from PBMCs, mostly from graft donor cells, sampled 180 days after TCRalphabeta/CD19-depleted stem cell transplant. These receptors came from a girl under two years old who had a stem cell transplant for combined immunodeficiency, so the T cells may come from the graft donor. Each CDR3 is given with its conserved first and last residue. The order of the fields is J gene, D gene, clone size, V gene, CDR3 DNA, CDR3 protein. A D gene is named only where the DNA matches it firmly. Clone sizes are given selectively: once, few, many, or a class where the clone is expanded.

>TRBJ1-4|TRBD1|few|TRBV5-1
TGCGCCAGCAGCTTGGATGGGACAGGGAGCGAAAAACTGTTTTTT
CASSLDGTGSEKLFF
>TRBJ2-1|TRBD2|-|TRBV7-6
TGTGCCAGCAGCGTAGCGGGAGGGCCGGGTGAGCAGTTCTTC
CASSVAGGPGEQFF
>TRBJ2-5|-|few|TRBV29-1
TGCAGCGTTGAAACCGGGACCCAGTACTTC
CSVETGTQYF
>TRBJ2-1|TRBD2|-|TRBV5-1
TGCGCCAGCAGCTCCTGGGGACTAGGTCATGAGCAGTTCTTC
CASSSWGLGHEQFF
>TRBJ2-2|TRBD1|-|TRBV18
TGTGCCAGCTCACCACGACAGGGAACGTCCCAGAACACCGGGGAGCTGTTTTTT
CASSPRQGTSQNTGELFF
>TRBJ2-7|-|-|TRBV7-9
TGTGCCAGCAGCTTGCTCCCTTTGGGGACCCCGAGCTACGAGCAGTACTTC
CASSLLPLGTPSYEQYF
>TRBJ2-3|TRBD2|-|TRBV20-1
TGCAGTGCGGACTTAGCGGGGCTCACAGATACGCAGTATTTT
CSADLAGLTDTQYF
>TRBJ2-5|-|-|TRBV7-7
TGTGCTAGCAGCCATAGACAGGGACTTCAAGAGACCCAGTACTTC
CASSHRQGLQETQYF
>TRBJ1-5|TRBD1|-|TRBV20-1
TGCAGTGTCCCGGGACAGGGCCAGAAGGTTCAGCCCCAGCATTTT
CSVPGQGQKVQPQHF
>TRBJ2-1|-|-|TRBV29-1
TGCAGCGTAGAGGGCAGCGGTGAGCAGTTCTTC
CSVEGSGEQFF
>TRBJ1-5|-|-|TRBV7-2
TGTGCCAGCAGCAAACGTGGGGTTGGGCAGCCCCAGCATTTT
CASSKRGVGQPQHF
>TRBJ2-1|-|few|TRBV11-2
TGTGCCAGCAGCACTCGACGGCCGGGGTTCTACAATGAGCAGTTCTTC
CASSTRRPGFYNEQFF
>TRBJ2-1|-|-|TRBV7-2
TGTGCCAGCAGCTTATATGGGCCCTACAATGAGCAGTTCTTC
CASSLYGPYNEQFF
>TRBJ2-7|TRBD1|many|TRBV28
TGTGCCAGCAGGACCGGGACAGGGCCCAGGAGCGAGCAGTACTTC
CASRTGTGPRSEQYF
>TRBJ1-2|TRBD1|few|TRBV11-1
TGTGCCAGCAGCTTCCCACGGGACAGGGTGAAGTTTATGGGAGCTAACTATGGCTACACCTTC
CASSFPRDRVKFMGANYGYTF
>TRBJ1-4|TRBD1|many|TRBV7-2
TGTGCCAGCAGCCTAAGGACAGGGGAAGGTATAAATGAAAAACTGTTTTTT
CASSLRTGEGINEKLFF
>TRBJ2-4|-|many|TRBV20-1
TGCAGTGCTAGCGCGGCAGGGACCAAAAACATTCAGTACTTC
CSASAAGTKNIQYF
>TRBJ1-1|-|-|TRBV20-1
TGCAGTGCTAGAGATCTGGCAGGAGGAACTGAAGCTTTCTTT
CSARDLAGGTEAFF